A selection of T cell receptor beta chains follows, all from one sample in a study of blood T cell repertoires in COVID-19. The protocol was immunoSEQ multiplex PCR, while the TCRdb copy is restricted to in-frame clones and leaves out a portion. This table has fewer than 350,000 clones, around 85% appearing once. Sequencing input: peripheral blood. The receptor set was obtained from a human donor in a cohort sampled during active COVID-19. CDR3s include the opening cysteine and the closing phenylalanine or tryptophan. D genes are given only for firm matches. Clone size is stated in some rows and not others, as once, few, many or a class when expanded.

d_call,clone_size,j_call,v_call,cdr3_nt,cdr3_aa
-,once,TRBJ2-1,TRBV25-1,TGTGCCAGCGGTGGGGGCCGGCAGTTCTTC,CASGGGRQFF
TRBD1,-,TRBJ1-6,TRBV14,TGTGCCAGCAGCCAAGGGAGGACAGGTTCACCCCTCCACTTT,CASSQGRTGSPLHF
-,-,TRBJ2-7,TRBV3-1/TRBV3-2,TGTGCCAGCGGAAGTAGGGGGGGAGCCTACGAGCAGTACTTC,CASGSRGGAYEQYF
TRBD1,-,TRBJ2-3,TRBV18,TGTGCCAGCTCGCACAGACAGGGTTCAGATACGCAGTATTTT,CASSHRQGSDTQYF
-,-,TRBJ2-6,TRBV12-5,TGTGCTAGTGCCCCTCCGGGTGGGGCCAACGTCCTGACTTTC,CASAPPGGANVLTF
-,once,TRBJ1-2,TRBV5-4,TGTGCCAGCAGCGTAGACAGGACTGCTAACTATGGCTACACCTTC,CASSVDRTANYGYTF
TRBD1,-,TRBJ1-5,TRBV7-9,TGTGCCAGCAGCGTAGGGGACAGGGATTCGGCCCAGCATTTT,CASSVGDRDSAQHF
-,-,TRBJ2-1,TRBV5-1,TGCGCCAGCAGCTTGGTGCATCCCAGGATGGATGAGCAGTTCTTC,CASSLVHPRMDEQFF
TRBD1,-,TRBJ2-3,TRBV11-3,TGTGCCAGCAGCCCCACCGGGACAGGGCGGACAGATACGCAGTATTTT,CASSPTGTGRTDTQYF
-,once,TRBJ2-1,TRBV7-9,TGTGCCAGCAGCTCTCAGGGGGAGGCCTTGAATGAGCAGTTCTTC,CASSSQGEALNEQFF
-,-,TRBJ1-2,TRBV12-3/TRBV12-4,TGTGCCAGCAGTTTAAGGGGGTACTATGGCTACACCTTC,CASSLRGYYGYTF